The 5 T cell receptor beta chains below all came from one sample that was sequenced in a study of shared clonotypes between healthy human individuals. Repertoires were generated with immunoSEQ multiplex PCR, while TCRdb's copy carries only in-frame clones and drops some. The top ten hold roughly 0.61% of the sample, which has over a million clones, 78% seen once. The source material was memory CD4+ T cells from PBMCs. Sample subset: CD45RA-negative fraction. The receptor set was obtained from a man between 18 and 35 years old in good health. Some clones in this sample may be carry-over from other donors' samples.

With regard to this clone: An end of the junction differs from the germline gene, which may be a read error. The J gene is TRBJ1-5, the V gene TRBV10-1, with D possibly TRBD1 on 6 matching bases. The germline CDR1 and CDR2 sequences are WNHNN and SYGVQD (reference sequence). This CDR3 region has 13 residues. The CDR3 coding sequence is TGCGCCAGCAGTGAGTCGTTACAGGGCCCCCGGCATTTT. Protein: CASSESLQGPRHF.

This clone was seen many times. The CDR3 sequence is CASSLNTDSPLHF. DNA for the CDR3: TGTGCCAGCAGCTTAAATACCGATTCACCCCTCCACTTT. The rearrangement joins TRBV11-3 to TRBJ1-6, with D unclear. Germline assignment: CDR1 SGHNT and CDR2 YENEEA. V lost 2 bases to trimming and J lost 8 bases, with 7 bases between them. The CDR3 extends over 13 amino acids.

The V gene is TRBV10-3, the J gene TRBJ2-5; D possibly corresponds to TRBD1 (5 bases). Trimming pared 6 bases from V and 3 bases from J, leaving 11 bases between. The germline V gene has CDR1 ENHRY and CDR2 SYGVKD. This CDR3 is 13 amino acids long. The CDR3 spells CAISATAEETQYF. The CDR3 DNA follows: TGTGCCATCAGCGCGACAGCCGAAGAGACCCAGTACTTC.

The V and J genes are TRBV27 and TRBJ1-4, with unresolved D. The germline V gene encodes CDR1 MNHEY and CDR2 SMNVEV (reference sequence). Trimming stripped 0 bases from V and 9 bases from J, with 11 bases between. CDR3 length: 14 residues. CDR3 sequence: CASSLSAEMKKLFF. In nucleotides, the CDR3 is TGTGCCAGCAGTTTATCGGCGGAGATGAAAAAACTGTTTTTT.

The J gene is TRBJ2-7, the V gene TRBV7-8; 7 nucleotides agree with TRBD1. The CDR3 runs to 14 residues. V trimming: 4 bases; J trimming: 3 bases; junction bases outside the gene matches: 6. CDR1 is SGHVS and CDR2 is FQNEAQ in the germline V gene. The DNA for the CDR3 is TGTGCCAGCAGCTCACCCGGGACAGTCTACGAGCAGTACTTC. Residues: CASSSPGTVYEQYF.